This note documents a single TCR beta chain sequence. Germline V lookup: CDR1 KGHSY, CDR2 FQNENV. The CDR3 extends over 17 amino acids. V lost 1 base, J lost 5 bases, and 21 bases lay in between. These data are taken from a study of cytomegalovirus exposure and HLA in healthy donors. The PCR had 60 Vbeta and 13 Jbeta primers. Generated by immunoSEQ multiplex PCR, the TCRdb table keeps only in-frame clones and is missing some. The table includes over 100,000 clones, approximately 78% detected once. Sequencing input: PBMCs. The sequence derives from a woman aged 45 to 65 in good health and CMV-seropositive. The V call is TRBV16, the J call TRBJ2-7; D call uncertain. In nucleotides, the CDR3 is TGTGCCAGCAGCCAATTGGGCTCATCCATTTTGATAGACGAGCAGTACTTC. Amino acid sequence: CASSQLGSSILIDEQYF.